This T cell receptor (beta chain) was retrieved from a study of blood T cell repertoires in COVID-19. Study background: In each case, the material was cDNA or gDNA derived from T cells, B-cell-depleted T cells, or PBMCs.

Between the trimmed V and J ends, which lost 1 base and 4 bases, there was a span of 14 bases. CDR1 is SGHKS, CDR2 YYEKEE, per germline (reference sequence). This CDR3 spans 16 amino acids. Produced via immunoSEQ multiplex PCR; TCRdb's table is partial and in-frame only. The sample lists around 150,000 clones; approximately 80% were seen once. The clonotype originates from a woman in her fifties or sixties in a cohort sampled during active or convalescent COVID-19. What was sequenced was peripheral blood. The genes are TRBV5-5 and TRBJ2-2, with D possibly matching TRBD2 (6 bases). DNA of the CDR3: TGTGCCAGCAGCTTGATCGGCCAGGGAGGCACCGGGGAGCTGTTTTTT. Residues: CASSLIGQGGTGELFF.